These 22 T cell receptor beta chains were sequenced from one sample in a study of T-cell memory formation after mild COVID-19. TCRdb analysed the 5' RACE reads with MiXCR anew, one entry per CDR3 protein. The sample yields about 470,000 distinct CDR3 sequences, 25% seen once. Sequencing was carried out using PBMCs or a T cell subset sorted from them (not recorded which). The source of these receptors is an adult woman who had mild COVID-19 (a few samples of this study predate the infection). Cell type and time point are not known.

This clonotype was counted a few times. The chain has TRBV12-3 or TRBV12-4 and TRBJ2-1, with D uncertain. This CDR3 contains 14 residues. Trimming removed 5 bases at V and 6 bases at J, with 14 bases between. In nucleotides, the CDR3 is TGTGCCAGCAGTATCAGGCCCCCGGGCAATGAGCAGTTCTTC. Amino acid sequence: CASSIRPPGNEQFF.

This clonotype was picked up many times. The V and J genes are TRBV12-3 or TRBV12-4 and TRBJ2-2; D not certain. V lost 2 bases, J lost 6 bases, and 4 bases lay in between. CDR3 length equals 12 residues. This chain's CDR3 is CASSLIPGELFF. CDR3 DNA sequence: TGTGCCAGCAGTTTAATCCCCGGGGAGCTGTTTTTT.

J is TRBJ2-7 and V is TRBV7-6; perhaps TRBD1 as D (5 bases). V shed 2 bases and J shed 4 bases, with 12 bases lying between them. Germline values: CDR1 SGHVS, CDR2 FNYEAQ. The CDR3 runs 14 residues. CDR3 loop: CASSLTGTLYEQYF. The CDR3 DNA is TGTGCCAGCAGCTTAACAGGAACCCTTTACGAGCAGTACTTC.

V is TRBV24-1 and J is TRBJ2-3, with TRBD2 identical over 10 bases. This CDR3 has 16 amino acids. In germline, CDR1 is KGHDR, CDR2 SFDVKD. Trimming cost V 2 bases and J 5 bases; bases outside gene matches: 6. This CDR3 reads CATSDSTSGMGDTQYF. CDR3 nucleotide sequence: TGTGCCACCAGTGATTCTACTAGCGGGATGGGAGATACGCAGTATTTT.

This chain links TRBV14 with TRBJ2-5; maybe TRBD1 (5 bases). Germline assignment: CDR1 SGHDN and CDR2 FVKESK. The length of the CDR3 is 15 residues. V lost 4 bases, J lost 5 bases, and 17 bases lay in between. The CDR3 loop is CASSPRVFQEETQYF. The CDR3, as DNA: TGTGCCAGCAGCCCCAGGGTTTTTCAAGAGGAGACCCAGTACTTC.

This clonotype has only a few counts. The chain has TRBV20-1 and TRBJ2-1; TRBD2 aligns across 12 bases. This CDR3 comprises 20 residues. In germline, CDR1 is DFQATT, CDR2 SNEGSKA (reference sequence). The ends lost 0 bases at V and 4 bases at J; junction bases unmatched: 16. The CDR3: CSARDIKGLAGTGSYNEQFF. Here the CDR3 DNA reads TGCAGTGCTAGAGATATTAAAGGACTAGCGGGAACAGGTTCTTACAATGAGCAGTTCTTC.

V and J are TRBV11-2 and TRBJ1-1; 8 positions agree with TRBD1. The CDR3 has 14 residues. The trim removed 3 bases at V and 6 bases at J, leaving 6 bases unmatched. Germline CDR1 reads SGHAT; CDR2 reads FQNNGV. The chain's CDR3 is CASSFGTGMSEAFF. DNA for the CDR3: TGTGCCAGCAGCTTCGGGACAGGAATGTCTGAAGCTTTCTTT.

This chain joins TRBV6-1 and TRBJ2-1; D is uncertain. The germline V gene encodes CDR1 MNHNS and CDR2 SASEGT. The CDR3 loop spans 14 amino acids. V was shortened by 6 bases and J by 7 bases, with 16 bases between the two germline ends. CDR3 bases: TGTGCCAGCAGCAATTGGGTCACCTCGAATGAGCAGTTCTTC. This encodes CASSNWVTSNEQFF.

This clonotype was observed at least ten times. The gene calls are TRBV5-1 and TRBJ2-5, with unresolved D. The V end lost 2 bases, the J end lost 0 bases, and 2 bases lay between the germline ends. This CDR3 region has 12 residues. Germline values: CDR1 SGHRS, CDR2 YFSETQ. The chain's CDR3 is CASSFYQETQYF. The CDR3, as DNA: TGCGCCAGCAGCTTCTACCAAGAGACCCAGTACTTC.

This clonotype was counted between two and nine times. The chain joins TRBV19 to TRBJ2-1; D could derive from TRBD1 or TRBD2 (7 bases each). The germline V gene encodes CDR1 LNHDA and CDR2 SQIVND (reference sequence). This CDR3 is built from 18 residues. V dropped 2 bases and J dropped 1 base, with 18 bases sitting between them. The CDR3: CASSIRGPSGVSYNEQFF. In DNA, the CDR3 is TGTGCCAGTAGTATAAGGGGGCCTAGCGGAGTATCCTACAATGAGCAGTTCTTC.

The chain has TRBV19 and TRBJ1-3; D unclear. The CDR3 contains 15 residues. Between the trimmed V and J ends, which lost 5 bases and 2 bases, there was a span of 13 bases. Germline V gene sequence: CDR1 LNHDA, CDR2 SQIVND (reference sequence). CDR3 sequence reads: CASSAAGRPGNTIYF. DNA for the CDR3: TGTGCCAGTAGTGCGGCCGGGAGGCCTGGAAACACCATATATTTT.

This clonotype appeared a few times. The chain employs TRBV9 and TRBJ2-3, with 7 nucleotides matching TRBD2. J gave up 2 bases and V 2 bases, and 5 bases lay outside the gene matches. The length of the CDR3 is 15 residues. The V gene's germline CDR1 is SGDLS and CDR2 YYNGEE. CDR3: CASSVSGLYTDTQYF. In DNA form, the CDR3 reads TGTGCCAGCAGCGTTAGCGGGCTATACACAGATACGCAGTATTTT.

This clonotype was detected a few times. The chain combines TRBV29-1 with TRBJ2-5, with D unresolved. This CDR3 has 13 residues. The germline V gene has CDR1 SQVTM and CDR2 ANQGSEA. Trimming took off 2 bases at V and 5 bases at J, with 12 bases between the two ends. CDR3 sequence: CSVERGRWETQYF. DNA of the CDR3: TGCAGCGTTGAACGAGGACGTTGGGAGACCCAGTACTTC. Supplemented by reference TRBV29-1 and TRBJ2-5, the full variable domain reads SAVISQKPSRDICQRGTSLTIQCQVDSQVTMMFWYRQQPGQSLTLIATANQGSEATYESGFVIDKFPISRPNLTFSTLTVSNMSPEDSSIYLCSVERGRWETQYFGPGTRLLVL.

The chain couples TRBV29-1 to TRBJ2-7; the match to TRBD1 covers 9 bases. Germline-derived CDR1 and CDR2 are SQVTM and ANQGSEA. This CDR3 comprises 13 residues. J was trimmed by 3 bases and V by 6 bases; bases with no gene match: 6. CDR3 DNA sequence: TGCAGCGTCTTTAAGGGACAGGGCTACGAGCAGTACTTC. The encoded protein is CSVFKGQGYEQYF.

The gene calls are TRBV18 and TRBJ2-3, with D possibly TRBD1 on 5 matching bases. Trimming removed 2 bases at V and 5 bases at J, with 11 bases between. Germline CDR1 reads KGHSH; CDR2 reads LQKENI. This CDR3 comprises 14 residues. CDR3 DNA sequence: TGTGCCAGCTCACCAAAGGGGCAGGGAGATACGCAGTATTTT. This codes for CASSPKGQGDTQYF. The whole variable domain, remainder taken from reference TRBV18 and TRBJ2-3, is NAGVMQNPRHLVRRRGQEARLRCSPMKGHSHVYWYRQLPEEGLKFMVYLQKENIIDESGMPKERFSAEFPKEGPSILRIQQVVRGDSAAYFCASSPKGQGDTQYFGPGTRLTVL.

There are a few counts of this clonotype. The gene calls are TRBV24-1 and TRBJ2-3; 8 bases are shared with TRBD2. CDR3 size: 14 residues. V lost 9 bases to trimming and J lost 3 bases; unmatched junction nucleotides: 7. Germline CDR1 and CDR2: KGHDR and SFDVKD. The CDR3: CATDSGTVTDTQYF. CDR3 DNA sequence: TGTGCCACCGATAGCGGGACTGTGACAGATACGCAGTATTTT.

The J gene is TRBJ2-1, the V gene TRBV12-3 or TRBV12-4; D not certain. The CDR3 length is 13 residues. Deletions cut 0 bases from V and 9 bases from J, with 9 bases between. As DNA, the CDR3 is TGTGCCAGCAGTTTAGCGCGCGGTTCTGAGCAGTTCTTC. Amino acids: CASSLARGSEQFF.

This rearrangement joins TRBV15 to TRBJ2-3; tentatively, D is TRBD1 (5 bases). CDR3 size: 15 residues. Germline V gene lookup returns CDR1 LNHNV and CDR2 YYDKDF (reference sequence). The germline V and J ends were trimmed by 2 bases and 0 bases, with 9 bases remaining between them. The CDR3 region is CATSRSRVSTDTQYF. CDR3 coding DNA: TGTGCCACCAGCAGATCCAGGGTTAGCACAGATACGCAGTATTTT.

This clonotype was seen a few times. The CDR3 loop reads CAISETGAHNEQFF. CDR3 bases: TGTGCCATCAGTGAGACCGGGGCCCACAATGAGCAGTTCTTC. This chain connects TRBV10-3 to TRBJ2-1; either TRBD1 or TRBD2 may supply D (5 bases each). The V end was cut by 2 bases, the J end by 5 bases, with 10 bases between. The CDR3 has 14 amino acids. Germline CDR1 is ENHRY and CDR2 is SYGVKD.

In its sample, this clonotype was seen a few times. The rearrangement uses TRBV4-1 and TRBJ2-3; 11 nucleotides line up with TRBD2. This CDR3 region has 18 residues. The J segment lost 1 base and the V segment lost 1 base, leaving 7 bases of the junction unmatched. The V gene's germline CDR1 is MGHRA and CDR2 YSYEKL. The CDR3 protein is CASSQVASGGPGTDTQYF. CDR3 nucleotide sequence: TGCGCCAGCAGCCAAGTGGCTAGCGGGGGGCCCGGCACAGATACGCAGTATTTT.

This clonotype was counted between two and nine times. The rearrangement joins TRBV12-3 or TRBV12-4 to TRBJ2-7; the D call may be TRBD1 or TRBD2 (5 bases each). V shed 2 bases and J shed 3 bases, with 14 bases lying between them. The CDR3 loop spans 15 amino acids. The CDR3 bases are TGTGCCAGCAGTTTAATGTGGGACCGAAACTACGAGCAGTACTTC. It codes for CASSLMWDRNYEQYF.

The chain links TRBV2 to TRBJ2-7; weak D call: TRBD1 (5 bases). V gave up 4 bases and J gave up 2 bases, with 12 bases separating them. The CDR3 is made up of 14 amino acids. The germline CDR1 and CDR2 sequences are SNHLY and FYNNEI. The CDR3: CASSGLGATYEQYF. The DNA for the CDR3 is TGTGCCAGCAGTGGCTTAGGGGCCACCTACGAGCAGTACTTC.